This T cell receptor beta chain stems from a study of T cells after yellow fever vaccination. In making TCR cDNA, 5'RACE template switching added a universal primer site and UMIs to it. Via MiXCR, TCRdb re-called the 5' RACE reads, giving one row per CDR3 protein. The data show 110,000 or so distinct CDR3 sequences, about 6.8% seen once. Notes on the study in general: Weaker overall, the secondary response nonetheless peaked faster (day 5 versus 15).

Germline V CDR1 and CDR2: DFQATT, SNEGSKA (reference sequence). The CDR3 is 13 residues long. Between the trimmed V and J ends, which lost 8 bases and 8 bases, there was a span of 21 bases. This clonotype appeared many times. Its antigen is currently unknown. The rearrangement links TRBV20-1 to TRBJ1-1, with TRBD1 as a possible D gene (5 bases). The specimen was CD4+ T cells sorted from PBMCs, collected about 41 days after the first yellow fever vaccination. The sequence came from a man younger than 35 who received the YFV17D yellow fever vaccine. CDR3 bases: TGCAGTCCCTTTGGGACTCTTGAAACCGAAGCTTTCTTT. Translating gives CSPFGTLETEAFF.